A single sample gave rise to the 21 T cell receptor beta chains below, sequenced in a study of blood T cell repertoires in COVID-19. Here immunoSEQ multiplex PCR was the method, and the copy in TCRdb shows in-frame clones only, minus some. Of roughly 68,000 clones detected, approximately 90% appear once; the ten largest clones hold around 3.5%. The sample consisted of peripheral blood. These receptors all come from a woman aged 50 to 65 with COVID-19, enrolled during active disease.

The chain is built from TRBV21-1 and TRBJ2-5; the table's D call TRBD2 went unverified against the DNA. TRBV21-1 is deemed a pseudogene. This CDR3 has 16 residues. The CDR3 sequence: CASSKQVAGPQETQYF. The DNA for the CDR3 is TGTGCCAGCAGCAAACAGGTAGCGGGGCCTCAAGAGACCCAGTACTTC.

The V gene is TRBV7-2, the J gene TRBJ2-1; D not certain. V gave up 5 bases and J gave up 6 bases, with 14 bases separating them. CDR3 length equals 14 residues. Looked up from germline, CDR1 is SGHTA and CDR2 is FQGNSA. CDR3 residues: CASSRRSFPNEQFF. The CDR3 nucleotides read TGTGCCAGCAGCAGGCGGAGTTTTCCCAATGAGCAGTTCTTC.

The chain carries TRBV4-3 and TRBJ1-1; TRBD1 might be the D (5 bases). The CDR3 contains 15 residues. Trimming stripped 1 base from V and 3 bases from J, with 12 bases between. CDR1 is LGHNA and CDR2 is YSLEER in the germline V gene. The CDR3 DNA is TGCGCCAGCAGCCAAGGGGGGGAGGGAGACACTGAAGCTTTCTTT. Its protein is CASSQGGEGDTEAFF.

The chain recombines TRBV27 with TRBJ2-7; D ambiguous. CDR1 is MNHEY and CDR2 is SMNVEV in the germline V gene (reference sequence). The CDR3 runs 11 residues. V lost 4 bases and J lost 3, with 4 bases in between. CDR3 in amino acids: CASSCIYEQYF. CDR3 sequence (DNA): TGTGCCAGCAGTTGTATCTACGAGCAGTACTTC.

The chain combines TRBV28 with TRBJ2-7, with D tentatively TRBD1 (6 bases). This CDR3 comprises 14 residues. V lost 4 bases and J lost 2, with 12 bases in between. The germline CDR1 and CDR2 sequences are MDHEN and SYDVKM. The CDR3 loop reads CASSSFRGTYEQYF. Here the CDR3 DNA reads TGTGCCAGCAGTTCCTTCAGGGGAACCTACGAGCAGTACTTC.

J is TRBJ1-6 and V is TRBV11-2; D is perhaps TRBD1 (5 bases). Trimming removed 7 bases from V and 8 bases from J, with 18 bases in between. The CDR3 extends over 15 amino acids. The germline gives CDR1 SGHAT, CDR2 FQNNGV. CDR3 nucleotides: TGTGCCAGCACCCCGGGGGGACTCGACCATTCACCCCTCCACTTT. It is translated as CASTPGGLDHSPLHF.

V and J are TRBV5-1 and TRBJ1-3; no clear D gene. The germline V gene encodes CDR1 SGHRS and CDR2 YFSETQ. CDR3 length: 19 residues. V lost 0 bases and J lost 0, with 19 bases in between. For the CDR3, the DNA is TGCGCCAGCAGCTTGGCACCTGTAAAGGACGGGAGCTCTGGAAACACCATATATTTT. Translating gives CASSLAPVKDGSSGNTIYF.

V usage is TRBV30 and J usage is TRBJ1-1; 8 nucleotides match TRBD1. CDR3 size: 14 residues. J was trimmed by 8 bases and V by 0 bases; bases with no gene match: 8. CDR1 GTSNPN and CDR2 SVGIG come from the germline V gene (reference sequence). Written as DNA, the CDR3 is TGTGCCTGGAGTGTTGGACCAGGGGGCAGGGAAGCTTTCTTT. It is translated as CAWSVGPGGREAFF.

This clone was counted once. The V call is TRBV7-8, the J call TRBJ2-7; 9 bases map to TRBD1. The V segment lost 4 bases and the J segment 4 bases; nucleotides outside the gene matches: 14. The CDR3 sequence is 17 residues long. Germline V lookup: CDR1 SGHVS, CDR2 FQNEAQ. CDR3: CASSSRTGDRVSYEQYF. In DNA, the CDR3 is TGTGCCAGCAGCTCCCGGACCGGGGACAGGGTCTCTTACGAGCAGTACTTC.

J is TRBJ2-5 and V is TRBV23-1, with 10 bases that match TRBD1. TRBV23-1 is classed as an ORF, of uncertain function. The trim removed 5 bases at V and 2 bases at J, leaving 8 bases unmatched. The CDR3 totals 16 residues. CDR3 in DNA: TGCGCCAGCAGTTCCCGACAGGGGGCGGGGCAAGAGACCCAGTACTTC. Translation gives CASSSRQGAGQETQYF.

The gene calls are TRBV19 and TRBJ2-7; D is uncertain. Trimming pared 4 bases from V and 2 bases from J, leaving 6 bases between. Germline assignment: CDR1 LNHDA and CDR2 SQIVND (reference sequence). The CDR3 sequence is 12 residues long. The CDR3 loop reads CASSNSPYEQYF. The CDR3 region has the DNA TGTGCCAGTAGTAACAGTCCCTACGAGCAGTACTTC. Complete variable domain (other parts from reference TRBV19 and TRBJ2-7): DGGITQSPKYLFRKEGQNVTLSCEQNLNHDAMYWYRQDPGQGLRLIYYSQIVNDFQKGDIAEGYSVSREKKESFPLTVTSAQKNPTAFYLCASSNSPYEQYFGPGTRLTVT.

The V call is TRBV7-2, the J call TRBJ2-7, with 8 positions matching TRBD1. Germline V lookup: CDR1 SGHTA, CDR2 FQGNSA. Trimming cost V 1 base and J 4 bases; bases outside gene matches: 3. The CDR3 consists of 14 residues. CDR3 nucleotides: TGTGCCAGCAGCTTAGGGGGACAGGCATACGAGCAGTACTTC. Translated: CASSLGGQAYEQYF.

The sample holds a few counts of this clone. This chain uses TRBV19 with TRBJ1-1, with 9 bases that match TRBD1. Germline values: CDR1 LNHDA, CDR2 SQIVND (reference sequence). The CDR3 loop spans 18 amino acids. V trimming: 5 bases; J trimming: 5 bases; junction bases outside the gene matches: 18. In nucleotides, the CDR3 is TGTGCCAGTAGTTCCCGGACAGGGGCCCAGAGGAGGACTACTGAAGCTTTCTTT. Its translation is CASSSRTGAQRRTTEAFF.

The V and J genes are TRBV5-1 and TRBJ1-4; D remains unclear. This CDR3 region has 14 residues. V lost 0 bases and J lost 11, with 14 bases in between. Germline V gene data show CDR1 as SGHRS and CDR2 as YFSETQ. CDR3 in DNA: TGCGCCAGCAGCTTGGACTCGAGGGTGGGGAAACTGTTTTTT. It specifies CASSLDSRVGKLFF.

This clone was seen more than once but under ten times. This rearrangement joins TRBV9 to TRBJ1-6; D gene unclear. The V end lost 4 bases, the J end lost 6 bases, and 11 bases lay between the germline ends. The CDR3 sequence is 14 residues long. Per the germline V gene, CDR1 is SGDLS and CDR2 is YYNGEE. The CDR3 region is CASSFRQTNSPLHF. Here the CDR3 DNA reads TGTGCCAGCAGCTTTCGACAAACTAATTCACCCCTCCACTTT.

This sequence joins TRBV15 and TRBJ1-1, with D tentatively TRBD1 (5 bases). This CDR3 region has 16 residues. Per the germline V gene, CDR1 is LNHNV and CDR2 is YYDKDF (reference sequence). V was cut by 2 bases and J by 3 bases, with 16 bases left in between. CDR3: CATSRSRRARYTEAFF. CDR3 sequence (DNA): TGTGCCACCAGCAGATCCCGCAGGGCGCGATACACTGAAGCTTTCTTT.

The chain combines TRBV5-5 with TRBJ2-3; the match to TRBD2 covers 10 bases. Trimming took 1 base from V and 7 from J; bases not matched to a gene: 9. CDR1 is SGHKS and CDR2 is YYEKEE in the germline V gene (reference sequence). The CDR3 consists of 16 residues. Here the CDR3 DNA reads TGTGCCAGCAGCTTGTATGCAGCGGGAGGGATGAATACGCAGTATTTT. Translated, it gives CASSLYAAGGMNTQYF. Full variable domain (outside the CDR3, taken from reference TRBV5-5 and TRBJ2-3): DAGVTQSPTHLIKTRGQQVTLRCSPISGHKSVSWYQQVLGQGPQFIFQYYEKEERGRGNFPDRFSARQFPNYSSELNVNALLLGDSALYLCASSLYAAGGMNTQYFGPGTRLTVL.

The V gene is TRBV28, the J gene TRBJ2-3, with TRBD2 matching over 8 bases. J lost 0 bases, V lost 8 bases, and 7 bases had no gene match. The CDR3 is 15 residues long. CDR1 is MDHEN, CDR2 SYDVKM, per germline. The CDR3: CASALAGQSTDTQYF. CDR3 DNA: TGTGCCAGCGCGCTAGCGGGTCAGAGCACAGATACGCAGTATTTT.

This rearrangement joins TRBV4-2 to TRBJ1-1; no reliable D call. The germline gives CDR1 LGHNA, CDR2 YNFKEQ. Trimming shortened V by 4 bases and J by 2 bases, and 11 bases separated the two germline ends. This CDR3 is built from 14 residues. CDR3 DNA sequence: TGTGCCAGCAGCCCTCAGCGAGTCAACACTGAAGCTTTCTTT. Amino acid sequence: CASSPQRVNTEAFF.

The genes are TRBV6-2 or TRBV6-3 and TRBJ1-2; TRBD1 aligns across 9 bases. The CDR3 loop spans 14 amino acids. J was trimmed by 8 bases and V by 8 bases; bases with no gene match: 12. The V gene's germline CDR1 is MNHEY and CDR2 SVGEGT. The CDR3 DNA follows: TGTGCCAGCCGCCGGAGGGACAGGGACAGGGGCTACACCTTC. It translates to CASRRRDRDRGYTF.

The CDR3 DNA reads TGTGCCAGCAGTCCTCTAGCGGGAGGAAGGGGGAGAAGGACCGGGGAGCTGTTTTTT. Its protein product is CASSPLAGGRGRRTGELFF. The chain carries TRBV28 and TRBJ2-2, with 11 nucleotides matching TRBD2. After removal of 5 bases from V and 5 bases from J, the junction contained 16 bases not matched to a gene. This CDR3 is 19 amino acids long. The V gene's germline CDR1 is MDHEN and CDR2 SYDVKM. The complete variable domain, with remaining parts taken from reference TRBV28 and TRBJ2-2, reads DVKVTQSSRYLVKRTGEKVFLECVQDMDHENMFWYRQDPGLGLRLIYFSYDVKMKEKGDIPEGYSVSREKKERFSLILESASTNQTSMYLCASSPLAGGRGRRTGELFFGEGSRLTVL.